This is a list of T cell receptor beta chains from one sample in a study of blood T cells in healthy people across ages. TCRdb used MiXCR to reprocess the 5' RACE reads, holding one entry per CDR3 protein. This sample has 1.5 million to 2 million distinct CDR3 sequences, with 40% to 55% found just once. The sample was blood. The receptors stem from a woman aged 40 to 50 in good health. Both conserved end residues are part of each CDR3. The D gene is left open where the match is weak. Not all rows give a size; the values are once, few, many and, for expanded clones, a class.

V,size,D,J,DNA,CDR3
TRBV4-2,.,.,TRBJ2-1,TGTGCCAGCAGCCATGCTTTCCCGCGCTCCTACAATGAGCAGTTCTTC,CASSHAFPRSYNEQFF
TRBV20-1,few,TRBD1,TRBJ2-7,TGCAGTGCTACGGACAGGGCGGCCTACGAGCAGTACTTC,CSATDRAAYEQYF
TRBV10-3,few,.,TRBJ2-1,TGTGCCATCAGTGCCCTTACGGACCCCCCCGGGAATGAGCAGTTCTTC,CAISALTDPPGNEQFF
TRBV28,once,.,TRBJ2-7,TGTGCCAGCAGAGGGCCCCCTCCCTCCTACGAGCAGTACTTC,CASRGPPPSYEQYF
TRBV7-2,.,.,TRBJ2-5,TGTGCCAGCAGCTTGGCCCTCAGTGGGCAGTACTTC,CASSLALSGQYF
TRBV29-1,few,.,TRBJ2-7,TGCAGCGGGCGCAGGGGAGCGTACGAGCAGTACTTC,CSGRRGAYEQYF
TRBV7-2,.,TRBD2,TRBJ2-3,TGTGCCAGCAGGTTATCCGGGGGGGTATGGACCACAGATACGCAGTATTTT,CASRLSGGVWTTDTQYF
TRBV12-3/TRBV12-4,few,.,TRBJ1-1,TGTGCCAGCATTCAGGGGACTGAAGCTTTCTTT,CASIQGTEAFF
TRBV2,.,.,TRBJ2-1,TGTGCCAGCAGGGGGGTACGGGGGCACAATGAGCAGTTCTTC,CASRGVRGHNEQFF
TRBV6-5,.,.,TRBJ2-1,TGTGCCAGCAGTTACCTACACAGCGGGCGGAGCTCCTACAATGAGCAGTTCTTC,CASSYLHSGRSSYNEQFF
TRBV25-1,.,.,TRBJ2-5,TGTGCCAGCAGTGAATTAACGGGGGTAGAGACCCAGTACTTC,CASSELTGVETQYF
TRBV29-1,.,.,TRBJ2-3,TGCAGCGTTGTAGGCCAAGGGCCGACAGATACGCAGTATTTT,CSVVGQGPTDTQYF
TRBV6-1,.,.,TRBJ2-5,TGTGCCAGCAGTGATTGGTCTGGGCGCGGGACAGAAAGACGAGAGACCCAGTACTTC,CASSDWSGRGTERRETQYF
TRBV27,.,.,TRBJ2-5,TGTGCCAGCAGTCGCCCCCGGGATGAGACCCAGTACTTC,CASSRPRDETQYF
TRBV5-6,.,TRBD2,TRBJ2-4,TGTGCCAGCACCCCGGGACTAGCGTCGGCTGAGCAGTACTTC,CASTPGLASAEQYF
TRBV9,.,TRBD1,TRBJ2-3,TGTGCCAGCAGCGGAGGGGGCTTTAGCACAGATACGCAGTATTTT,CASSGGGFSTDTQYF
TRBV27,few,.,TRBJ2-4,TGTGCCAGCAGAGGGGGGTCGCTAAACATTCAGTACTTC,CASRGGSLNIQYF
TRBV4-1,.,TRBD2,TRBJ2-1,TGCGCCAGCAGCCAGGGAAGACTAGCGGGAGCATACAATGAGCAGTTCTTC,CASSQGRLAGAYNEQFF